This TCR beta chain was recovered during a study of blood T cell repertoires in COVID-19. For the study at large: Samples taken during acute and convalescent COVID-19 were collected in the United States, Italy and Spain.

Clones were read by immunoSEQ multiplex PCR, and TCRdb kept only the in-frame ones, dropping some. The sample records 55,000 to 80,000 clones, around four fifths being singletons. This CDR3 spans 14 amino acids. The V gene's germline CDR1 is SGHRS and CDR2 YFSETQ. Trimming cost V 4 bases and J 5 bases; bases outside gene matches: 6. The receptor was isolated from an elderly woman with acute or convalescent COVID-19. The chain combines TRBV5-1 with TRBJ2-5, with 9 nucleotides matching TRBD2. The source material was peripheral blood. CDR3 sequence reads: CASSMGLAAETQYF. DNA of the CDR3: TGCGCCAGCAGCATGGGACTAGCTGCGGAGACCCAGTACTTC.